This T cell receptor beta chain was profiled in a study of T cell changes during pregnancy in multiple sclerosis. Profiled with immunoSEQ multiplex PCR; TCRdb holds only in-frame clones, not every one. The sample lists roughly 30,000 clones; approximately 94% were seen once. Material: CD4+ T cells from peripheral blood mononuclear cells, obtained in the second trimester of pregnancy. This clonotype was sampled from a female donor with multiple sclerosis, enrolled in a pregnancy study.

CDR3 sequence (DNA): TGTGCCAGCAGTCCCGTGCGGGGCTCCTACGAGCAGTACTTC. As protein: CASSPVRGSYEQYF. The chain combines TRBV6-1 with TRBJ2-7; possible D gene TRBD2, 6 bases. Germline V gives CDR1 MNHNS, CDR2 SASEGT. V gave up 5 bases and J gave up 0 bases, with 11 bases separating them. The CDR3 sequence is 14 residues long.